The rows below give T cell receptor beta chains drawn from one sample of a study of T-cell memory formation after mild COVID-19. TCRdb reprocessed the 5' RACE reads via MiXCR and lists one record per CDR3 protein. This table has about 350,000 distinct CDR3 sequences, roughly 15% appearing once. Sequencing was performed on PBMCs or a T cell subset sorted from them (not recorded which). These TCRs come from a man aged 18 to 29 who had mild COVID-19 (a few samples of this study predate the infection). Cell type and time point are not known. The CDR3 runs from the conserved cysteine through the conserved F or W. Each record gives: J gene, D gene, clone size, V gene, CDR3 protein, CDR3 DNA. The D gene is left open where the match is weak. Size is stated for part of the rows, as once, few or many counts, or as a class when the clone is expanded.

>TRBJ2-3|NA|few|TRBV10-3
CAIRGGQSPSTDTQYF
TGTGCCATCAGGGGTGGGCAGTCTCCTAGCACAGATACGCAGTATTTT
>TRBJ2-7|NA|NA|TRBV6-1
CGSGFGRLYEQYF
TGTGGCAGCGGTTTTGGCCGGCTCTACGAGCAGTACTTC
>TRBJ2-7|NA|NA|TRBV27
CASSFRLAYEQYF
TGTGCCAGCAGTTTTAGGCTAGCCTACGAGCAGTACTTC
>TRBJ1-4|NA|few|TRBV7-3
CASSGNSATNEKLFF
TGTGCCAGCAGCGGTAACAGCGCAACTAATGAAAAACTGTTTTTT
>TRBJ2-1|NA|few|TRBV5-1
CASSRGGQGYNEQFF
TGCGCCAGCAGCCGGGGGGGACAGGGATACAATGAGCAGTTCTTC
>TRBJ1-2|NA|many|TRBV6-6
CASSDDTYGYTF
TGTGCCAGCAGTGACGATACGTATGGCTACACCTTC
>TRBJ2-1|NA|many|TRBV29-1
CSVVYQGFHGEQFF
TGCAGCGTTGTGTATCAGGGGTTTCACGGTGAGCAGTTCTTC
>TRBJ2-4|NA|many|TRBV10-3
CAISEARTNIQYF
TGTGCCATCAGTGAGGCTAGGACAAACATTCAGTACTTC
>TRBJ1-2|NA|few|TRBV5-1
CASSLGDTRVNYGYTF
TGCGCCAGCAGCTTGGGCGACACCAGAGTTAACTATGGCTACACCTTC
>TRBJ1-2|TRBD1|NA|TRBV7-9
CASSYGQVEDNYGYTF
TGTGCCAGCAGCTATGGACAGGTGGAAGATAACTATGGCTACACCTTC
>TRBJ1-2|NA|NA|TRBV6-4
CASSAQRGNNYGYTF
TGTGCCAGCAGCGCCCAGAGGGGCAATAACTATGGCTACACCTTC
>TRBJ2-7|NA|NA|TRBV6-1
CASSGQGGYYEQYF
TGTGCCAGCAGTGGTCAGGGGGGTTACTACGAGCAGTACTTC
>TRBJ1-1|TRBD1|few|TRBV5-1
CASRQGTYTEAFF
TGCGCCAGCAGACAGGGGACGTACACTGAAGCTTTCTTT
>TRBJ2-5|TRBD2|NA|TRBV7-2
CASSLRLAGGLPQETQYF
TGTGCCAGCAGCTTGAGACTAGCGGGGGGGCTCCCCCAAGAGACCCAGTACTTC
>TRBJ1-3|NA|few|TRBV7-2
CASSLVGGAGAVSGNTIYF
TGTGCCAGCAGCTTAGTGGGGGGGGCAGGCGCTGTTTCTGGAAACACCATATATTTT
>TRBJ2-2|NA|few|TRBV7-9
CASSLEIAGALLTGELFF
TGTGCCAGCAGCTTAGAAATTGCGGGGGCCCTCCTGACCGGGGAGCTGTTTTTT
>TRBJ1-5|NA|NA|TRBV20-1
CSARDSGGRRSNQPQHF
TGCAGTGCTAGAGATTCCGGGGGGAGAAGGAGCAATCAGCCCCAGCATTTT
>TRBJ1-4|NA|few|TRBV6-5
CASSLTGLTNEKLFF
TGTGCCAGCAGTCTAACAGGGTTAACTAATGAAAAACTGTTTTTT
>TRBJ2-2|NA|NA|TRBV7-3
CASSLEEGRTGELFF
TGTGCCAGCAGCTTAGAGGAGGGTCGGACCGGGGAGCTGTTTTTT
>TRBJ1-2|NA|NA|TRBV4-3
CASSQEILGGVYGYTF
TGCGCCAGCAGCCAAGAGATCCTGGGGGGCGTCTATGGCTACACCTTC
>TRBJ2-3|TRBD2|NA|TRBV7-9
CASSLRGGLAGTDTQYF
TGTGCCAGCAGCTTAAGGGGGGGACTAGCGGGGACAGATACGCAGTATTTT
>TRBJ2-7|TRBD2|NA|TRBV7-6
CASSLEASAGAYEQYF
TGTGCCAGCAGCTTAGAGGCTTCGGCGGGGGCCTACGAGCAGTACTTC
>TRBJ2-1|NA|many|TRBV28
CASSLQYQASYNEQFF
TGTGCCAGCAGTTTACAGTACCAGGCGTCCTACAATGAGCAGTTCTTC
>TRBJ1-1|NA|NA|TRBV5-1
CASSLTAGRGYTEAFF
TGCGCCAGCAGCTTGACGGCAGGGAGGGGTTACACTGAAGCTTTCTTT
>TRBJ2-7|TRBD2|NA|TRBV6-5
CASTTSGGYEQYF
TGTGCCAGCACGACTAGCGGGGGGTACGAGCAGTACTTC
>TRBJ1-2|NA|few|TRBV6-1
CASRRDGTRNYGYTF
TGTGCCAGCAGGAGGGATGGGACGCGGAACTATGGCTACACCTTC
>TRBJ2-5|NA|NA|TRBV5-1
CASSESKGTFQETQYF
TGCGCCAGCAGCGAGTCCAAGGGGACTTTCCAAGAGACCCAGTACTTC
>TRBJ1-6|NA|few|TRBV3-1
CASSHPQGLGNSPLHF
TGTGCCAGCAGCCACCCCCAGGGGTTAGGTAATTCACCCCTCCACTTT
>TRBJ2-2|TRBD1|NA|TRBV29-1
CSVGTGNSGELFF
TGCAGCGTTGGGACAGGGAATTCCGGGGAGCTGTTTTTT